This entry concerns a single T cell receptor (beta chain). The antigen is not known. The CDR3 is 15 amino acids. The germline gives CDR1 SGHTA, CDR2 FQGTGA. V gave up 5 bases and J gave up 6 bases, with 17 bases separating them. The data are from a study of vaccination effects on CD4 cells after COVID-19. At the level of the study: Two-dose vaccination with either BNT162b2 or mRNA-1273 was given to the participants.

Profiling relied on immunoSEQ multiplex PCR, and the TCRdb table lists in-frame clones only, not all of them. The sample holds about 45,000 clones, 60% to 75% seen once. Sequencing was preceded by expansion of antigen-specific CD4+ T cells with viral peptide pools in the ViraFEST assay. The culture ran for 10 days before CD4+ T cells were isolated. SARS-CoV-2 infection was confirmed by PCR in the person between March and December 2020. The authors replaced half the medium with IL-2 medium on days 3 and 7. The sequence derives from a human donor who had a prior SARS-CoV-2 infection. The sample was CD4+ T cells from PBMCs cultured with a peptide pool, taken before COVID-19 vaccination. J is TRBJ2-1 and V is TRBV7-3; D might be TRBD2 (6 bases). The CDR3 sequence is CASSRRDSPLNEQFF. The CDR3 DNA reads as TGTGCCAGCAGCCGACGGGACTCCCCACTCAATGAGCAGTTCTTC. The variable domain in full, completed from reference TRBV7-3 and TRBJ2-1, reads GAGVSQTPSNKVTEKGKYVELRCDPISGHTALYWYRQSLGQGPEFLIYFQGTGAADDSGLPNDRFFAVRPEGSVSTLKIQRTERGDSAVYLCASSRRDSPLNEQFFGPGTRLTVL.